This passage covers 20 T cell receptor beta chains from one sample sequenced in a study of identical twins. Each CDR3 protein gets one entry after TCRdb re-called the 5' RACE reads with MiXCR. The data contain about 330,000 distinct CDR3 sequences, around an eighth of them seen just once; the ten biggest clones take up around 7.2%. A further study also used this sample, focusing on yellow fever vaccine responses in identical twins.

Material: CD8+ T cells sorted from blood. The receptors derive from a young woman in good health.

Only a few counts were recorded for this clonotype. The CDR3 protein is CASSQEQGSGYEQYF. CDR3 DNA sequence: TGTGCCAGCAGCCAAGAGCAGGGTTCTGGCTACGAGCAGTACTTC. The rearrangement links TRBV3-1 to TRBJ2-7, with D maybe TRBD1 (5 bases). This CDR3 is built from 15 residues. CDR1 is LGHDT, CDR2 YNNKEL, per germline (reference sequence). V was trimmed by 0 bases and J by 3 bases, leaving 12 bases between them.

This clonotype was picked up a small number of times. The chain recombines TRBV5-1 with TRBJ1-3; unclear D gene. Germline V gene lookup returns CDR1 SGHRS and CDR2 YFSETQ. Trimming shortened V by 2 bases and J by 4 bases, and 13 bases separated the two germline ends. CDR3 length: 15 residues. CDR3 nucleotide sequence: TGCGCCAGCAGCTTCTCCCCAACGCTAGGAAACACCATATATTTT. The encoded protein is CASSFSPTLGNTIYF.

This clonotype appeared a few times. The rearrangement joins TRBV10-1 to TRBJ1-3; no firm D call. The ends were cut back, 2 bases at V and 3 bases at J, with 20 bases in the middle. Germline V gene lookup returns CDR1 WNHNN and CDR2 SYGVQD (reference sequence). The CDR3 sequence is 18 residues long. CDR3 DNA: TGCGCCAGCAGTGAGATTCGAGGCGCCGGACTTTATGGAAACACCATATATTTT. It codes for CASSEIRGAGLYGNTIYF.

This clonotype has only a few counts. This chain uses TRBV20-1 with TRBJ2-3, with D tentatively TRBD2 (6 bases). Germline-derived CDR1 and CDR2 are DFQATT and SNEGSKA (reference sequence). CDR3 size: 15 residues. Deletions cut 6 bases from V and 4 bases from J, with 20 bases between. The CDR3 region is CSAPTDETSSDTQYF. The CDR3 coding sequence is TGCAGTGCGCCCACGGATGAGACTAGTTCAGATACGCAGTATTTT.

Only a few counts were recorded for this clonotype. The CDR3 coding sequence is TGTGCCAGCAGCTTGCGGACAGCTCCCAATGAGCAGTTCTTC. Translation: CASSLRTAPNEQFF. The V call is TRBV7-9, the J call TRBJ2-1; tentative D call: TRBD1 (6 bases). This CDR3 region has 14 residues. Germline CDR1 SEHNR, CDR2 FQNEAQ (reference sequence). V lost 3 bases and J 6 bases, leaving 12 bases between the germline ends.

The chain uses TRBV11-2 and TRBJ2-5; D is perhaps TRBD2 (5 bases). CDR1 and CDR2 from the germline V gene are SGHAT and FQNNGV. Trimming stripped 1 base from V and 5 bases from J, with 11 bases between. CDR3 length: 14 amino acids. CDR3 sequence (DNA): TGTGCCAGCAGCTTAGGGAGGCGGTATGAGACCCAGTACTTC. Translation gives CASSLGRRYETQYF.

The V and J genes are TRBV9 and TRBJ2-3; 7 nucleotides line up with TRBD2. The trim removed 0 bases at V and 3 bases at J, leaving 4 bases unmatched. The CDR3 is 15 amino acids. Germline lookup yields CDR1 SGDLS and CDR2 YYNGEE. The CDR3 region has the DNA TGTGCCAGCAGCGTAGGCGGGGGTACGACAGATACGCAGTATTTT. Translated: CASSVGGGTTDTQYF.

The sample holds a few counts of this clonotype. This chain links TRBV3-1 with TRBJ1-4; no firm D call. Trimming shortened V by 0 bases and J by 6 bases, and 11 bases separated the two germline ends. This CDR3 spans 15 amino acids. Germline V gene sequence: CDR1 LGHDT, CDR2 YNNKEL (reference sequence). The CDR3 region is CASSQEVLADEKLFF. The DNA of the CDR3 is TGTGCCAGCAGCCAAGAAGTACTAGCGGATGAAAAACTGTTTTTT.

Ten or more counts support this clonotype. This sequence joins TRBV5-5 and TRBJ2-1; maybe TRBD2 (6 bases). From germline, CDR1 is SGHKS and CDR2 YYEKEE (reference sequence). The CDR3 sequence is 15 residues long. V was cut by 2 bases and J by 4 bases, with 13 bases left in between. CDR3 loop: CASSFPPGGYNEQFF. In nucleotides, the CDR3 is TGTGCCAGCAGCTTCCCCCCCGGGGGATACAATGAGCAGTTCTTC.

V gene TRBV4-1 combines with J gene TRBJ2-3; 9 bases match TRBD1. This CDR3 spans 15 amino acids. The germline V gene has CDR1 MGHRA and CDR2 YSYEKL. The V segment lost 3 bases and the J segment 6 bases; nucleotides outside the gene matches: 7. The CDR3: CASSHIDRGSDTQYF. CDR3 nucleotides: TGCGCCAGCAGCCATATTGACAGGGGGTCTGATACGCAGTATTTT.

The chain combines TRBV12-3 or TRBV12-4 with TRBJ2-3, with 10 bases that match TRBD2. The CDR3 covers 15 residues. J lost 1 base, V lost 4 bases, and 2 bases had no gene match. CDR3 bases: TGTGCCAGCAGTTACACTAGCGGGGGCACAGATACGCAGTATTTT. As protein: CASSYTSGGTDTQYF.

This clonotype has a handful of counts. The chain recombines TRBV20-1 with TRBJ1-5; tentatively, D is TRBD1 (6 bases). The CDR3 loop spans 15 amino acids. Looked up from germline, CDR1 is DFQATT and CDR2 is SNEGSKA (reference sequence). V lost 6 bases and J 0 bases, leaving 15 bases between the germline ends. The CDR3 loop reads CSAIDRRYSNQPQHF. The CDR3 region has the DNA TGCAGTGCAATCGACAGGCGCTATAGCAATCAGCCCCAGCATTTT.

This clonotype came up many times. The chain is built from TRBV9 and TRBJ2-7, with TRBD2 matching over 10 bases. The CDR3 consists of 14 residues. J was trimmed by 2 bases and V by 3 bases; bases with no gene match: 2. Germline V gene sequence: CDR1 SGDLS, CDR2 YYNGEE. CDR3 in DNA: TGTGCCAGCAGCGAAGCGGGAGGGACCTACGAGCAGTACTTC. It encodes CASSEAGGTYEQYF.

The genes are TRBV5-1 and TRBJ2-3, with 11 bases lining up with TRBD1. Germline lookup yields CDR1 SGHRS and CDR2 YFSETQ. The CDR3 runs to 17 residues. J was trimmed by 4 bases and V by 1 base; bases with no gene match: 8. The CDR3 nucleotides read TGCGCCAGCAGCTTGCGAACGGGACAGGGGGTTTCAGATACGCAGTATTTT. It codes for CASSLRTGQGVSDTQYF. The full variable domain, with the rest looked up from reference TRBV5-1 and TRBJ2-3, is KAGVTQTPRYLIKTRGQQVTLSCSPISGHRSVSWYQQTPGQGLQFLFEYFSETQRNKGNFPGRFSGRQFSNSRSEMNVSTLELGDSALYLCASSLRTGQGVSDTQYFGPGTRLTVL.

This clonotype has more than one count but fewer than ten. The chain is built from TRBV28 and TRBJ1-1; D is unclear. V was shortened by 6 bases and J by 4 bases, with 15 bases between the two germline ends. The CDR3 contains 14 residues. CDR1 and CDR2 from the germline V gene are MDHEN and SYDVKM. The CDR3 sequence: CASRDSYGSTEAFF. DNA of the CDR3: TGTGCCAGCAGGGACTCTTATGGAAGCACTGAAGCTTTCTTT.

This clonotype was recorded a few times. This sequence joins TRBV29-1 and TRBJ2-7, with 10 bases lining up with TRBD1. The CDR3 runs 13 residues. Germline loops: CDR1 SQVTM, CDR2 ANQGSEA. The J segment lost 2 bases and the V segment lost 5 bases, leaving 3 bases of the junction unmatched. The CDR3 nucleotides read TGCAGCGTTACGGGACAGGGGCCCTACGAGCAGTACTTC. Encoded protein: CSVTGQGPYEQYF.

This clonotype has only a few counts. The chain combines TRBV20-1 with TRBJ2-5; D is perhaps TRBD1 (6 bases). From germline, CDR1 is DFQATT and CDR2 SNEGSKA (reference sequence). This CDR3 is built from 14 residues. Deletions cut 4 bases from V and 4 bases from J, with 16 bases between. The CDR3 nucleotides are TGCAGTGCTAAAACACACAGGGAAACAGAGACCCAGTACTTC. Translating gives CSAKTHRETETQYF.

The V call is TRBV12-3 or TRBV12-4, the J call TRBJ2-4; possibly TRBD2 for D (6 bases). V was clipped by 3 bases and J by 0 bases, with 9 bases between them. The CDR3 contains 15 residues. The CDR3 nucleotides read TGTGCCAGCAGTTTCGCGGGACTAGCCAAAAACATTCAGTACTTC. Translating gives CASSFAGLAKNIQYF.

The rearrangement uses TRBV9 and TRBJ2-2; possibly TRBD1 for D (6 bases). The germline gives CDR1 SGDLS, CDR2 YYNGEE. CDR3 length equals 16 residues. V lost 3 bases and J lost 3, with 15 bases in between. The CDR3 DNA sequence: TGTGCCAGCAGCGCTAACAGGGTGAGCGACACCGGGGAGCTGTTTTTT. It specifies CASSANRVSDTGELFF.

This clonotype occurred many times. This chain links TRBV5-1 with TRBJ2-3, with D possibly matching TRBD2 (5 bases). Trimming removed 2 bases from V and 2 bases from J, with 6 bases in between. This CDR3 region has 13 residues. Germline CDR1 and CDR2: SGHRS and YFSETQ. This chain's CDR3 is CASSFRDTDTQYF. The CDR3 DNA reads as TGCGCCAGCAGCTTCCGGGACACAGATACGCAGTATTTT.